This T cell receptor beta chain was sequenced during a study of Tregs in tolerant kidney transplant recipients. TCRdb's table, derived via immunoSEQ multiplex PCR, lists solely in-frame clones and lacks some. The sample records roughly 69,000 clones, 85% to 90% being singletons. Unstimulated Tregs (CD4+CD25+CD127-) and CD4+CD25- non-Tregs were sorted from PBMCs. Study outcomes and limitations: Biological reproducibility was not directly addressed in this study. For some patients, primers changed over time, blocking nucleotide-level comparison. Findings come from small patient numbers and require larger validation.

As regards this clone: Its specificity is unknown.

Specimen: CD4+ T cells from blood, collected before the transplant. The clonotype was recovered from a human donor who received a combined kidney and bone marrow transplant.

CDR3 amino acids: CASSRAGGGGTEAFF. The CDR3 nucleotides read TGTGCCAGCAGCCGCGCCGGGGGGGGAGGCACTGAAGCTTTCTTT. The chain couples TRBV4-2 to TRBJ1-1; D might be TRBD1 (5 bases). The germline CDR1 and CDR2 sequences are LGHNA and YNFKEQ. The length of the CDR3 is 15 residues. V gave up 4 bases and J gave up 4 bases, with 16 bases separating them.